The rows below give T cell receptor beta chains drawn from one sample of a study of human T cells and chemical hapten exposure. TCRdb passed the RACE reads through MiXCR, listing each CDR3 protein once. The data hold about 42,000 distinct CDR3 sequences, with around 8.9% observed a single time. Sequencing was performed on whole blood, taken in connection with sensitization to the hapten diphenylcyclopropenone (DPC). All receptors derive from a woman in her thirties or forties with alopecia areata. Some clones in this sample may be carry-over from other donors' samples. CDR3s include the opening cysteine and the closing phenylalanine or tryptophan. Each record gives: CDR3 DNA, CDR3 protein, D gene, V gene, J gene, clone size. The D gene is left open where the match is weak. For some rows the clone size is stated as once, few or many, or as a class when expanded; others skip it.

cdr3_nt: TGCAGCGTCGGGACCAACACTGAAGCTTTCTTT
cdr3_aa: CSVGTNTEAFF
d_call: NA
v_call: TRBV29-1
j_call: TRBJ1-1
clone_size: many

cdr3_nt: TGTGCCAGCAGCTTCGGGCCACAGGAGACCCAGTACTTC
cdr3_aa: CASSFGPQETQYF
d_call: NA
v_call: TRBV5-5
j_call: TRBJ2-5
clone_size: many

cdr3_nt: TGCGCCAGCAGCCAGACAGGGGATCGCTACACCTTC
cdr3_aa: CASSQTGDRYTF
d_call: TRBD1
v_call: TRBV4-1
j_call: TRBJ1-2
clone_size: NA

cdr3_nt: TGTGCCAGCAGCGGCGGTTTCGACCAGGCGGGAGCTGAAGCTTTCTTT
cdr3_aa: CASSGGFDQAGAEAFF
d_call: NA
v_call: TRBV9
j_call: TRBJ1-1
clone_size: many

cdr3_nt: TGTGCCAGCAGTCACGGAGGTGAGCAGTTCTTC
cdr3_aa: CASSHGGEQFF
d_call: NA
v_call: TRBV27
j_call: TRBJ2-1
clone_size: NA

cdr3_nt: TGCGCCAGCAGCCAGGGACTAGCGGGGTCGACAGATACGCAGTATTTT
cdr3_aa: CASSQGLAGSTDTQYF
d_call: TRBD2
v_call: TRBV4-3
j_call: TRBJ2-3
clone_size: many

cdr3_nt: TGTGCCTCCCAGGCGGCTGGGACAGGCAATCAGCCCCAGCATTTT
cdr3_aa: CASQAAGTGNQPQHF
d_call: TRBD1
v_call: TRBV7-9
j_call: TRBJ1-5
clone_size: many

cdr3_nt: TGTGCCAGCTCACCACCGGGGAACAATGAGCAGTTCTTC
cdr3_aa: CASSPPGNNEQFF
d_call: NA
v_call: TRBV18
j_call: TRBJ2-1
clone_size: many

cdr3_nt: TGTGCCAGCAGTGAGCTTAGCGGGGGGCCTAGCACAGATACGCAGTATTTT
cdr3_aa: CASSELSGGPSTDTQYF
d_call: TRBD2
v_call: TRBV6-1
j_call: TRBJ2-3
clone_size: many

cdr3_nt: TGTGCCAGTAGTATGGGGAGCAATCAGCCCCAGCATTTT
cdr3_aa: CASSMGSNQPQHF
d_call: NA
v_call: TRBV19
j_call: TRBJ1-5
clone_size: many

cdr3_nt: TGTGCCAGCAGCCGGGGCACTCTTGGAAACACCATATATTTT
cdr3_aa: CASSRGTLGNTIYF
d_call: NA
v_call: TRBV7-2
j_call: TRBJ1-3
clone_size: many

cdr3_nt: TGTGCCTGGAGTGTAACAACAGATACGCAGTATTTT
cdr3_aa: CAWSVTTDTQYF
d_call: NA
v_call: TRBV30
j_call: TRBJ2-3
clone_size: many